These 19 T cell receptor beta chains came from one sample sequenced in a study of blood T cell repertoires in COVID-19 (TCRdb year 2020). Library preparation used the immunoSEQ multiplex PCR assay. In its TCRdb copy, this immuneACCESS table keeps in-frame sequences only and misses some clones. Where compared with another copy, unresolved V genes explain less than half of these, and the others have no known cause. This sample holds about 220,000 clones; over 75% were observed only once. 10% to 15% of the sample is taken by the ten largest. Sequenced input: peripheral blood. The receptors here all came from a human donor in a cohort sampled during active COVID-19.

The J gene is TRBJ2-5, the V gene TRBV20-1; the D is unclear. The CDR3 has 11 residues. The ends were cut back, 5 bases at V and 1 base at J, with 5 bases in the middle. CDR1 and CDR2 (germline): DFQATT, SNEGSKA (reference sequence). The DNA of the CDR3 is TGCAGTGCTCTCAGCCAAGAGACCCAGTACTTC. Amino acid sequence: CSALSQETQYF.

The CDR3 DNA reads TGTGCCACCAACCCTGCAGGGGAAGATGGAGACATTCAGTACTTC. It codes for CATNPAGEDGDIQYF. This chain links TRBV7-9 with TRBJ2-4, with a tentative D call TRBD1 (6 bases). The CDR3 has 15 residues. CDR1 and CDR2 from the germline V gene are SEHNR and FQNEAQ (reference sequence). Deletions cut 10 bases from V and 8 bases from J, with 24 bases between.

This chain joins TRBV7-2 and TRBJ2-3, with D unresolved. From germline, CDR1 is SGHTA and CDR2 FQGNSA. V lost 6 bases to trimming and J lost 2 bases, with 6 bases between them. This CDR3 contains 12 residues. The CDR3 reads CASRQFTDTQYF. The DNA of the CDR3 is TGTGCCAGCAGACAGTTCACAGATACGCAGTATTTT.

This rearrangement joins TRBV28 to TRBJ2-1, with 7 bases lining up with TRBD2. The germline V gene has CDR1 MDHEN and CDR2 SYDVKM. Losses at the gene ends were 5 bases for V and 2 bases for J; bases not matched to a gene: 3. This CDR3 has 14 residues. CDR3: CASSPGLAYNEQFF. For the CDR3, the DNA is TGTGCCAGCAGTCCCGGACTAGCCTACAATGAGCAGTTCTTC.

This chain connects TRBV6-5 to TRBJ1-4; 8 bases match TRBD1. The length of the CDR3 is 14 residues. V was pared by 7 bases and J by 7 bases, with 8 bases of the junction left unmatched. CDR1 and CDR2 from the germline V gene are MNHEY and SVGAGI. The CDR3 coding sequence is TGTGCCAGCAAAGCACAGGGGGGGTTTGAAAAACTGTTTTTT. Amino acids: CASKAQGGFEKLFF.

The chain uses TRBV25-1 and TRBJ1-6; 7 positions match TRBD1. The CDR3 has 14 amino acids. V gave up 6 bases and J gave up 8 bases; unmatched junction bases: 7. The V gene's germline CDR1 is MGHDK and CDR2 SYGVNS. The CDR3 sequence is CASRFTGEDSPLHF. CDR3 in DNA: TGTGCCAGCAGATTTACAGGGGAAGATTCACCCCTCCACTTT.

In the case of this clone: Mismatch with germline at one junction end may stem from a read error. Written as DNA, the CDR3 is TGTGCTAGCAGCTTAGGTCGGGGGATCCTACAAGAGACCCAGTACTTC. This translates into CASSLGRGILQETQYF. This chain joins TRBV7-7 and TRBJ2-5; D perhaps matches TRBD2 (6 bases). CDR3 length: 16 residues. Germline CDR1 is SSHAT and CDR2 is FNYEAQ (reference sequence).

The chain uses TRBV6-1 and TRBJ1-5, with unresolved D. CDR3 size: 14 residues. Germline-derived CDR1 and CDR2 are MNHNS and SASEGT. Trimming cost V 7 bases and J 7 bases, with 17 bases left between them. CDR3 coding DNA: TGTGCCAGCATCAACGCGGGTGGAAGCCAGCCCCAGCATTTT. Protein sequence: CASINAGGSQPQHF.

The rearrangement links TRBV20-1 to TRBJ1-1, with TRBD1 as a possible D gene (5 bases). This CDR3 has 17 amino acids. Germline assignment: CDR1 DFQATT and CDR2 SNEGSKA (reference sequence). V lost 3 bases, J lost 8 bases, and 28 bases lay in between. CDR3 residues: CSASPLQDMMVAGEAFF. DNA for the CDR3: TGCAGTGCTAGTCCTTTACAGGACATGATGGTGGCTGGCGAAGCTTTCTTT.

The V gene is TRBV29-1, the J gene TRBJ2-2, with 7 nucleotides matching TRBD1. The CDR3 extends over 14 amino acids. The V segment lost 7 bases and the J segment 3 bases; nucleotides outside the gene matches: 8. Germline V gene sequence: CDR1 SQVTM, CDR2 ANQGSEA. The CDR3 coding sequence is TGCAGCGGACAGGGTATTCAGGACACCGGGGAGCTGTTTTTT. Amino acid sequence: CSGQGIQDTGELFF.

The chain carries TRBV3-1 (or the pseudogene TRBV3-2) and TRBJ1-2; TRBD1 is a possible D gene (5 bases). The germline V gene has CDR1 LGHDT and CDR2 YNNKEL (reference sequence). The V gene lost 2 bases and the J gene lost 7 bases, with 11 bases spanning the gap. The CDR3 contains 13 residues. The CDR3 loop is CASSQFQGSGYTF. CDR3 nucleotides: TGTGCCAGCAGCCAATTCCAGGGATCTGGCTACACCTTC.

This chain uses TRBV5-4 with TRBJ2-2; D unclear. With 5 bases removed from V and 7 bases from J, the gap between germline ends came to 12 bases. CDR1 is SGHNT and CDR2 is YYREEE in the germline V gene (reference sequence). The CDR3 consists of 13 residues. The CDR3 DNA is TGTGCCAGCAGACAAGACACCCTCGGGGAGCTGTTTTTT. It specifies CASRQDTLGELFF.

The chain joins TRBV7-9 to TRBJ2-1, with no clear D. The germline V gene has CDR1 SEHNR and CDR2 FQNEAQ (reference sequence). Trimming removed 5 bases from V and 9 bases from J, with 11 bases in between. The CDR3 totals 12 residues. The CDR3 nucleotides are TGTGCCAGCAGCCCACTCCCTGGTGAGCAGTTCTTC. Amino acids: CASSPLPGEQFF.

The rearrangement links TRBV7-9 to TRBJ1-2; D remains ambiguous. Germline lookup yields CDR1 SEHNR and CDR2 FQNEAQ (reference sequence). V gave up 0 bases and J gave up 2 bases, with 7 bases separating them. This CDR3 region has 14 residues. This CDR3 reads CASSLAVLNYGYTF. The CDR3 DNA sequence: TGTGCCAGCAGCTTAGCTGTTCTGAACTATGGCTACACCTTC.

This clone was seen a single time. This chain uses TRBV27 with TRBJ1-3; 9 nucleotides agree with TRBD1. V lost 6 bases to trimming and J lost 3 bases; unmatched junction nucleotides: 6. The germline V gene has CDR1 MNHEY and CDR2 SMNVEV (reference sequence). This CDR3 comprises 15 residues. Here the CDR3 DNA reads TGTGCCAGCAGCCCGACAGGGGGAGTTGGAAACACCATATATTTT. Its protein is CASSPTGGVGNTIYF.

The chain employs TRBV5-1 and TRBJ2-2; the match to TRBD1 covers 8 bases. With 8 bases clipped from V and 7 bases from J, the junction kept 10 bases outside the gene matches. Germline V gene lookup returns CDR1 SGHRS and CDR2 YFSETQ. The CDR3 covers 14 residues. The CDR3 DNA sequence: TGCGCCAGTCGAAACCCGACAGGGGACGGGGAGCTGTTTTTT. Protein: CASRNPTGDGELFF.

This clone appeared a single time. The CDR3 coding sequence is TGTGCCACCAGCTTCAAGTCAGGGGGCAGGGAGCGAGAGACCCAGTACTTC. Amino acids: CATSFKSGGRERETQYF. The rearrangement joins TRBV24-1 to TRBJ2-5; TRBD1 aligns across 8 bases. This CDR3 has 17 amino acids. V shed 7 bases and J 4 bases; nucleotides not matched to a gene: 16. Germline V gene data show CDR1 as KGHDR and CDR2 as SFDVKD.

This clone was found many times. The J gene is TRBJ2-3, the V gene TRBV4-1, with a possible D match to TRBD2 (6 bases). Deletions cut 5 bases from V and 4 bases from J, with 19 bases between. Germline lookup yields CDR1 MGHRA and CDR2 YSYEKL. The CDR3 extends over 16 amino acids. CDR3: CASSAWDSSGADTQYF. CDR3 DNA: TGCGCCAGCAGCGCTTGGGACTCTTCGGGCGCAGATACGCAGTATTTT.

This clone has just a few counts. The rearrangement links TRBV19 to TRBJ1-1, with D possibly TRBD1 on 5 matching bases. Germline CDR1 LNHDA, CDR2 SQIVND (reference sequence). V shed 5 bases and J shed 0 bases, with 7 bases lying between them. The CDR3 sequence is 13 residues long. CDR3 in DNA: TGTGCCAGTAGTGACAGCATGAACACTGAAGCTTTCTTT. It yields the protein CASSDSMNTEAFF.